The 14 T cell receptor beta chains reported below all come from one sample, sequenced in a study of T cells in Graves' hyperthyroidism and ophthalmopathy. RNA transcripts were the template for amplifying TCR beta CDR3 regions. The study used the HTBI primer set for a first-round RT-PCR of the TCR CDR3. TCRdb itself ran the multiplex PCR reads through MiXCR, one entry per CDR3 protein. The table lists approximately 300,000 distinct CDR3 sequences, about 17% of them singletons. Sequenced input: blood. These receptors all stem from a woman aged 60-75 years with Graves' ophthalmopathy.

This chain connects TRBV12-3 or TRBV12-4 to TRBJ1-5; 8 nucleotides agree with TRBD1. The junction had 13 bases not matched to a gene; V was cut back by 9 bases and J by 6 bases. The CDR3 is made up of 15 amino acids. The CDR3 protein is CASSAQQGVSQPQHF. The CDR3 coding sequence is TGTGCCAGTAGTGCCCAACAGGGGGTCAGTCAGCCCCAGCATTTT.

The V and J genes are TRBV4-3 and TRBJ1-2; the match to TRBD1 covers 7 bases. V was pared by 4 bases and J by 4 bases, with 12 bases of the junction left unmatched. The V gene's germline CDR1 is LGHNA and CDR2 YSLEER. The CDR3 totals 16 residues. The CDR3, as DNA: TGCGCCAGCAGCCGCGACCCGACAGGGTCGGGCTATGGCTACACCTTC. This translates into CASSRDPTGSGYGYTF.

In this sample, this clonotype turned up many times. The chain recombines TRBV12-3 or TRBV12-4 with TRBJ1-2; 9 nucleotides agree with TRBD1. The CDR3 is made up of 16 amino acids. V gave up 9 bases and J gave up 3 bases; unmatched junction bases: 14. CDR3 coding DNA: TGTGCCAGTTCGGGACAGGGATTTATCTCTTACTATGGCTACACCTTC. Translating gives CASSGQGFISYYGYTF.

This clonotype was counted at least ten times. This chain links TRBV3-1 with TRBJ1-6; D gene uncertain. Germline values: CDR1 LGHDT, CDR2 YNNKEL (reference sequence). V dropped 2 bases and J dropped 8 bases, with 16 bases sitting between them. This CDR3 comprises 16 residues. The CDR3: CASSQLRATRHSPLHF. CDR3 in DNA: TGTGCCAGCAGCCAACTAAGGGCGACCCGCCATTCACCCCTCCACTTT.

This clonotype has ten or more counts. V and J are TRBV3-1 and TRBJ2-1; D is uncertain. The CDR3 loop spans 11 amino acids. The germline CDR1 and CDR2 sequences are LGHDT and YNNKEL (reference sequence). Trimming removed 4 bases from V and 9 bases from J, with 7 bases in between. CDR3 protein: CASSPGVEQFF. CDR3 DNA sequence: TGTGCCAGCAGCCCGGGTGTTGAGCAGTTCTTC.

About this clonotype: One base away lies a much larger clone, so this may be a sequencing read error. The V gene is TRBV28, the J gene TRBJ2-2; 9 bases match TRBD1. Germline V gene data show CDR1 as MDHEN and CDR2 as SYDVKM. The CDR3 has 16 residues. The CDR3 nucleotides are TGTGCCAGCAGTCGTGGGACAGGGTTTTACACCGAGGAGCTGTTTTTT. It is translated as CASSRGTGFYTEELFF.

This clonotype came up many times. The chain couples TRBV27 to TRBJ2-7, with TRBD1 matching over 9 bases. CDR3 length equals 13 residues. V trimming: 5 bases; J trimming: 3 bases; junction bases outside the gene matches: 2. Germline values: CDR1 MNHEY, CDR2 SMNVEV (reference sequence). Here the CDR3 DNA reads TGTGCCAGCAGTCGACAGGGGGGCTACGAGCAGTACTTC. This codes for CASSRQGGYEQYF.

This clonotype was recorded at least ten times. The CDR3 nucleotides are TGTGCCAGCAGTGGGTATTCCAGGGGGCGTGAAAAACTGTTTTTT. The encoded protein is CASSGYSRGREKLFF. The chain employs TRBV6-1 and TRBJ1-4, with 8 bases lining up with TRBD1. CDR1 MNHNS and CDR2 SASEGT come from the germline V gene. The CDR3 consists of 15 residues. V dropped 4 bases and J dropped 7; count of bases not matched to a gene: 8.

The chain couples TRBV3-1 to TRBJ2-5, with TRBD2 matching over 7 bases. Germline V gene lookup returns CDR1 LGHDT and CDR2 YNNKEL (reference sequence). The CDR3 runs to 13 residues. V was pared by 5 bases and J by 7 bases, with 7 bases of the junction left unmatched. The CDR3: CASSGIAGGTQYF. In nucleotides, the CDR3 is TGTGCCAGCAGCGGCATAGCGGGTGGGACCCAGTACTTC.

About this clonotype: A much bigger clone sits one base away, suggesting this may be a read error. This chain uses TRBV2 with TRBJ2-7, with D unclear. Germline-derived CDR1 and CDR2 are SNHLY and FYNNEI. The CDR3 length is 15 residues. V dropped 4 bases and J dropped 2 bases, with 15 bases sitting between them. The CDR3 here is CASSVGDTVTYEQYF. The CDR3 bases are TGTGCCAGCAGTGTTGGCGATACCGTTACCTACGAGCAGTACTTC.

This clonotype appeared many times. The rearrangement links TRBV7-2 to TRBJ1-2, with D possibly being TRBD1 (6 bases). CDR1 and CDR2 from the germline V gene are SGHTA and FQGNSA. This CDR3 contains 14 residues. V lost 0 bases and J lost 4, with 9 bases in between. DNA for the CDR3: TGTGCCAGCAGCTTAGCCGGACAGCTCTATGGCTACACCTTC. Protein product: CASSLAGQLYGYTF.

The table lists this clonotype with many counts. In nucleotides, the CDR3 is TGTGCCAGCAGTAGGGGAATGGGGCCGGGGGTCACAGATACGCAGTATTTT. Protein sequence: CASSRGMGPGVTDTQYF. The rearrangement links TRBV2 to TRBJ2-3; weak D call: TRBD2 (6 bases). The CDR3 has 17 amino acids. V was shortened by 5 bases and J by 2 bases, with 20 bases between the two germline ends. From germline, CDR1 is SNHLY and CDR2 FYNNEI.

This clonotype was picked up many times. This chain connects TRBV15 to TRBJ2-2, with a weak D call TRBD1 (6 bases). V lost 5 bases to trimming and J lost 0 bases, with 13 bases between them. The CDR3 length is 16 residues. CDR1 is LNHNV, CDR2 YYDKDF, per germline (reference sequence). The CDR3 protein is CATSPGQIANTGELFF. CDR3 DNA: TGTGCCACCAGCCCCGGACAGATCGCGAACACCGGGGAGCTGTTTTTT. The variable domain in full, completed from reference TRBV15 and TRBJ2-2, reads DAMVIQNPRYQVTQFGKPVTLSCSQTLNHNVMYWYQQKSSQAPKLLFHYYDKDFNNEADTPDNFQSRRPNTSFCFLDIRSPGLGDTAMYLCATSPGQIANTGELFFGEGSRLTVL.

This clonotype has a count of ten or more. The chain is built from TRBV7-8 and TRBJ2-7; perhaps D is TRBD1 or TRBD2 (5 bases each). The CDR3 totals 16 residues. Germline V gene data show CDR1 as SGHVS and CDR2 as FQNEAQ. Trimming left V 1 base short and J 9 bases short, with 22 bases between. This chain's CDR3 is CASSLGGPTSRERQYF. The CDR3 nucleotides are TGTGCCAGCAGCTTAGGCGGTCCCACGAGCAGGGAGAGGCAGTACTTC.